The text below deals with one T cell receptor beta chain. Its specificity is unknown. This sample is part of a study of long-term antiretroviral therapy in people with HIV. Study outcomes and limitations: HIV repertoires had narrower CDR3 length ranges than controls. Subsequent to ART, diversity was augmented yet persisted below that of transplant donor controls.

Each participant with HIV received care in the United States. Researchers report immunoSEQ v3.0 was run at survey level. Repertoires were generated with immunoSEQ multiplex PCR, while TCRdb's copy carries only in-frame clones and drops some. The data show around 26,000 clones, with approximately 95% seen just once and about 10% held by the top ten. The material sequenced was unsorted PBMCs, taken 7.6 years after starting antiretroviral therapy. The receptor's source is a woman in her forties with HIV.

CDR3 sequence (DNA): TGTGCCAGCAGCCCGCCGACAGGGACAGAGACCCAGTACTTC. It encodes CASSPPTGTETQYF. The V and J genes are TRBV7-9 and TRBJ2-5; 7 nucleotides align to TRBD1. The V and J ends lost 5 bases and 4 bases, in that order; junction bases with no gene match: 7. This CDR3 is built from 14 residues. The germline gives CDR1 SEHNR, CDR2 FQNEAQ (reference sequence).